This T cell receptor (beta chain) came from a study of T cells in Graves' hyperthyroidism and ophthalmopathy. Across the study: Before treatment of any kind, peripheral blood was taken at initial diagnosis. Findings of the study overall: The blood repertoire included most of the expanded thyroid clonotypes above 0.001.

The CDR3 length is 16 residues. The germline V gene has CDR1 SGHTA and CDR2 FQGNSA. V was pared by 0 bases and J by 0 bases, with 9 bases between. Amplified regions were TCR beta CDR3 sequences from RNA transcripts. During a first-round RT-PCR of the TCR CDR3, the HTBI primer set was used. TCRdb processed the multiplex PCR reads anew with MiXCR; each CDR3 protein has one entry. The repertoire includes hundreds of thousands of distinct CDR3 sequences, approximately 14% of them detected once, and about 9.4% sits in the top ten. Researchers barred patients who had uncontrolled infection, other autoimmune disease, pregnancy or lactation. This clonotype was observed a few times. No antigen is known for it.

This receptor was obtained from a woman between 18 and 30 years old with Graves' hyperthyroidism. What was sequenced was blood. The chain carries TRBV7-2 and TRBJ1-3, with D possibly TRBD1 on 6 matching bases. The CDR3 here is CASSLAGTFSGNTIYF. CDR3 sequence (DNA): TGTGCCAGCAGCTTAGCGGGGACATTCTCTGGAAACACCATATATTTT.